This entry describes one TCR beta chain. The record originates from a study of blood T cell repertoires in COVID-19. About the research overall: Spain, Italy and the United States supplied samples that represented acute and convalescent COVID-19. In each case, the material was cDNA or gDNA derived from T cells, B-cell-depleted T cells, or PBMCs.

Authors' analysis steps: By means of reference gene primer amplification, nucleated cell counts were estimated. The repertoire was sequenced with immunoSEQ multiplex PCR; TCRdb's copy has only in-frame clones and lacks some. V, J and clone size were drawn from that table, and D and trimming were deduced from the DNA. The sample has 100,000 to 150,000 clones; over 80% are singletons. The sequenced material came from peripheral blood. This sequence was found in a man in his 70s with acute or convalescent COVID-19.

This chain's CDR3 is CASSVGAGASNYGYTF. The DNA for the CDR3 is TGTGCCAGCAGCGTTGGAGCTGGGGCTTCTAACTATGGCTACACCTTC. This chain connects TRBV9 to TRBJ1-2; tentatively, D is TRBD1 (5 bases). Germline V gene lookup returns CDR1 SGDLS and CDR2 YYNGEE. This CDR3 has 16 amino acids. V lost 2 bases and J 0 bases, leaving 14 bases between the germline ends.